The T cell receptor (beta chain) described here comes from a study of blood T cell repertoires in COVID-19. Source study methods: Nucleated cell number was recorded as an estimate derived from reference gene primer amplification. The assay was immunoSEQ multiplex PCR, and TCRdb's table has in-frame clones only and misses some. D and trimming come from the DNA, and the V and J calls and clone size come from that table. The sample contains under 150,000 clones, about 76% of which appear only once. The clonotype comes from an elderly man with acute or convalescent COVID-19. The sample was peripheral blood.

DNA of the CDR3: TGTGCCAGCAGCCAATACACAGGGGGCGATGGCTACACCTTC. It yields the protein CASSQYTGGDGYTF. The chain uses TRBV3-1 (or the pseudogene TRBV3-2) and TRBJ1-2; 9 nucleotides agree with TRBD1. CDR3 length equals 14 residues. The germline V gene encodes CDR1 LGHDT and CDR2 YNNKEL (reference sequence). V lost 2 bases to trimming and J lost 6 bases; unmatched junction nucleotides: 4.